This T cell receptor beta chain appears in the sequencing data of a study of CD4 T cell repertoires in COVID-19. Study overall: After nine to ten days of IL-2 expansion, CFSE-low cells were relabeled and restimulated with other coronavirus spikes. Study conclusions and caveats: SARS-CoV and/or HKU1 spike cultures shared between roughly 7 and 26% of SARS-CoV-2 clonotypes.

CDR3 length equals 14 residues. The ends lost 5 bases at V and 1 base at J; junction bases unmatched: 3. The germline gives CDR1 SGHDN, CDR2 FVKESK. The repertoire was sequenced with immunoSEQ multiplex PCR; TCRdb's copy has only in-frame clones and lacks some. This table has some 80,000 clones, about four fifths appearing once. Sequencing was done directly on freshly isolated, uncultured memory T cells. In the case of this clone: The antigen remains undetermined.

The clonotype originates from a human donor who had COVID-19. The sequencing used CD4+ T cells from peripheral blood, collected after recovery from COVID-19. This chain joins TRBV14 and TRBJ1-1, with 8 nucleotides matching TRBD1. The CDR3 nucleotides are TGTGCCAGCAGCATGGGACAGGCGAACACTGAAGCTTTCTTT. Translating gives CASSMGQANTEAFF.